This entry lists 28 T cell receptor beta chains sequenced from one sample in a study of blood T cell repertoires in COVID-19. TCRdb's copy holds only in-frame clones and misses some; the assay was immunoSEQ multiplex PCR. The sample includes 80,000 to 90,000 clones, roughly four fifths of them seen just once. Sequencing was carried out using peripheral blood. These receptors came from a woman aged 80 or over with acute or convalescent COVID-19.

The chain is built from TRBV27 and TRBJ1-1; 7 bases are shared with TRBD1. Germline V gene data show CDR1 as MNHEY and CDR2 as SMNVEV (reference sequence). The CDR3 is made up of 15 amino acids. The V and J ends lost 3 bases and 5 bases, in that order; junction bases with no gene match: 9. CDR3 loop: CASSLTGMIQTEAFF. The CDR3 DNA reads TGTGCCAGCAGTTTGACAGGGATGATTCAGACTGAAGCTTTCTTT.

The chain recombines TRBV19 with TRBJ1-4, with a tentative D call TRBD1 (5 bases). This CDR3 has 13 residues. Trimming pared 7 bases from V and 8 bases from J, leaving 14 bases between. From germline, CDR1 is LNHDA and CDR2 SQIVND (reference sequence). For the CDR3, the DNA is TGTGCCAGTACATCAAGGGGTGGAGAAAAACTGTTTTTT. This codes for CASTSRGGEKLFF.

In DNA, the CDR3 is TGTGCCAGCAGCTTGGTGGGGGCCGCGAACACCGGGGAGCTGTTTTTT. The encoded protein is CASSLVGAANTGELFF. This sequence joins TRBV5-4 and TRBJ2-2, with a weak D call TRBD1 (6 bases). This CDR3 has 16 amino acids. Germline V gene sequence: CDR1 SGHNT, CDR2 YYREEE (reference sequence). The V and J ends lost 0 bases and 0 bases respectively, with 9 bases between them.

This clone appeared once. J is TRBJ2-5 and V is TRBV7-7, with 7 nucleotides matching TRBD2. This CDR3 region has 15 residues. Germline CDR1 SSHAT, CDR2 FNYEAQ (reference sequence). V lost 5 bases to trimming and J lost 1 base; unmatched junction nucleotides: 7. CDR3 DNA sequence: TGTGCCAGCAGCCGAGCATCTAGCGGCCAAGAGACCCAGTACTTC. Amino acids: CASSRASSGQETQYF.

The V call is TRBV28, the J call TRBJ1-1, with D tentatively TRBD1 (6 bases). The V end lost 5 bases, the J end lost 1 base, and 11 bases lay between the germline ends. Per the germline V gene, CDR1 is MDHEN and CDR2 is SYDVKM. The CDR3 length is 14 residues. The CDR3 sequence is CASSRLGANTEAFF. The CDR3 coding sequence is TGTGCCAGCAGTCGCCTGGGGGCGAACACTGAAGCTTTCTTT.

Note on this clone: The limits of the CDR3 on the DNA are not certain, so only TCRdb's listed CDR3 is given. CDR3 amino acids: CASILGYRAITEAFF. The J gene is TRBJ1-1, the V gene TRBV6-5; the table's D call of TRBD1 was not tested on the DNA. Per germline, CDR1 MNHEY and CDR2 SVGAGI. The CDR3 is 15 residues long, counting both termini.

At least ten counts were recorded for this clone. As DNA, the CDR3 is TGTGCCAGCAGTGCAGGGACAGGGGGAGGATCGGACTATGGCTACACCTTC. It encodes CASSAGTGGGSDYGYTF. The V gene is TRBV2, the J gene TRBJ1-2, with 11 bases identical to TRBD1. The CDR3 sequence is 17 residues long. The J segment lost 3 bases and the V segment lost 4 bases, leaving 10 bases of the junction unmatched. The germline CDR1 and CDR2 sequences are SNHLY and FYNNEI.

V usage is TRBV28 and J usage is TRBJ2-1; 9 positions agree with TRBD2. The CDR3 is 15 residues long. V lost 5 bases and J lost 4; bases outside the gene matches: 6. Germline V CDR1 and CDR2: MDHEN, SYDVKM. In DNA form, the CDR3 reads TGTGCCAGCAGTCCTCTAGCGGGGACTTACAATGAGCAGTTCTTC. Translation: CASSPLAGTYNEQFF.

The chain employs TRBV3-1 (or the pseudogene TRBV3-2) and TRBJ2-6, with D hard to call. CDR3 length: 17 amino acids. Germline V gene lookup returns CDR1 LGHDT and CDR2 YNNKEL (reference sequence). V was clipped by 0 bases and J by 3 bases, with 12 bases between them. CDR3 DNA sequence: TGTGCCAGCAGCCAAGATGGCCTCTCCCTTGGGGCCAACGTCCTGACTTTC. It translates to CASSQDGLSLGANVLTF.

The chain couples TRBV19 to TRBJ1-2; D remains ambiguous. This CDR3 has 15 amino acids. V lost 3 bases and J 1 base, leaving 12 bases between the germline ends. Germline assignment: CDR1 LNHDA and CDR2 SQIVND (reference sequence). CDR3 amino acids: CASSIRGPSNYGYTF. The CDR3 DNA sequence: TGTGCCAGTAGTATCAGAGGGCCCAGTAACTATGGCTACACCTTC.

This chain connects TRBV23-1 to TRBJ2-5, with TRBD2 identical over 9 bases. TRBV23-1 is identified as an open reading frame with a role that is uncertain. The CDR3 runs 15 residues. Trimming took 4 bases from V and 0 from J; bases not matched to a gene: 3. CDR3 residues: CASSPSGRYQETQYF. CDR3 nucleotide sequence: TGCGCCAGCAGTCCCAGCGGGAGGTACCAAGAGACCCAGTACTTC.

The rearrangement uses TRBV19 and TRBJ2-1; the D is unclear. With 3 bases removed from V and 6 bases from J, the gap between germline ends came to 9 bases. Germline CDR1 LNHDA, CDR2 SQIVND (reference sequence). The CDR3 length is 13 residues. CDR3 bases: TGTGCCAGTAGTATGGCGAGGAGCAATGAGCAGTTCTTC. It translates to CASSMARSNEQFF.

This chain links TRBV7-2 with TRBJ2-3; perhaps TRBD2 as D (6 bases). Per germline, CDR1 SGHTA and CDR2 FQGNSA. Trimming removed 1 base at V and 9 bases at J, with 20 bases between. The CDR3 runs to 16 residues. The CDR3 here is CASSLDGLRTRETQYF. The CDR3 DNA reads TGTGCCAGCAGCTTAGATGGTCTACGTACCCGGGAGACGCAGTATTTT.

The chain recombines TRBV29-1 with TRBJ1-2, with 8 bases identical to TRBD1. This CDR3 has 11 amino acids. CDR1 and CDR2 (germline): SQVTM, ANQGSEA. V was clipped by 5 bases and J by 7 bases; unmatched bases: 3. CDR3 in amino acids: CSVQGAGGYTF. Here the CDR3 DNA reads TGCAGCGTTCAGGGGGCGGGTGGCTACACCTTC.

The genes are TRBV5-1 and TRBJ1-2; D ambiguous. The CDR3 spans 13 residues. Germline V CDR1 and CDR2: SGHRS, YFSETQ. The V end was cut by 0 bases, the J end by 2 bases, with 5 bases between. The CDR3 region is CASSLGQNYGYTF. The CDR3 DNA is TGCGCCAGCAGCTTGGGACAAAACTATGGCTACACCTTC.

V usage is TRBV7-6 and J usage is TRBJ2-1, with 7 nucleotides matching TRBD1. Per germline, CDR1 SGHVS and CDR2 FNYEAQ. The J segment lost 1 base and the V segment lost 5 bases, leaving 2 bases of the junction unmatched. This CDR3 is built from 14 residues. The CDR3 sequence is CASSQTGSYNEQFF. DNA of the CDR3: TGTGCCAGCAGCCAGACAGGGTCCTACAATGAGCAGTTCTTC. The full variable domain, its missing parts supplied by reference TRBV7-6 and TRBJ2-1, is GAGVSQSPRYKVTKRGQDVALRCDPISGHVSLYWYRQALGQGPEFLTYFNYEAQQDKSGLPNDRFSAERPEGSISTLTIQRTEQRDSAMYRCASSQTGSYNEQFFGPGTRLTVL.

CDR3 nucleotides: TGTGCCAGTAGTTGGACAGGGCAAGAGACCCAGTACTTC. It is translated as CASSWTGQETQYF. The chain recombines TRBV19 with TRBJ2-5, with TRBD1 matching 8 bases. Germline lookup yields CDR1 LNHDA and CDR2 SQIVND (reference sequence). This CDR3 contains 13 residues. The trim removed 5 bases at V and 2 bases at J, leaving 1 base unmatched.

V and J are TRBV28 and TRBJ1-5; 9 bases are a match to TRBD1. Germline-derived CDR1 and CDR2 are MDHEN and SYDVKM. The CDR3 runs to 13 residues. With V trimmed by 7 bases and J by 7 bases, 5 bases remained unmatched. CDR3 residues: CASTGTGRQPQHF. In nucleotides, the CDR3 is TGTGCCAGCACCGGGACAGGGAGGCAGCCCCAGCATTTT.

The CDR3 region has the DNA TGTGCCAGCAGCCCCCACAGGCTCCAAGAGACCCAGTACTTC. Protein product: CASSPHRLQETQYF. This chain joins TRBV14 and TRBJ2-5, with TRBD1 as a possible D gene (5 bases). The CDR3 is made up of 14 amino acids. Trimming removed 4 bases from V and 1 base from J, with 10 bases in between. CDR1 and CDR2 (germline): SGHDN, FVKESK. Drawing the rest from reference TRBV14 and TRBJ2-5, the complete variable domain is EAGVTQFPSHSVIEKGQTVTLRCDPISGHDNLYWYRRVMGKEIKFLLHFVKESKQDESGMPNNRFLAERTGGTYSTLKVQPAELEDSGVYFCASSPHRLQETQYFGPGTRLLVL.

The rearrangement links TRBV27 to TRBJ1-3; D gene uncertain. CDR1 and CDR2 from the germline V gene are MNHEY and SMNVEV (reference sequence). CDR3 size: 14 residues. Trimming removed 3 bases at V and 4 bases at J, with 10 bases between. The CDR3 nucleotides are TGTGCCAGCAGTTTCTCAAGCGACGGAAACACCATATATTTT. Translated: CASSFSSDGNTIYF.

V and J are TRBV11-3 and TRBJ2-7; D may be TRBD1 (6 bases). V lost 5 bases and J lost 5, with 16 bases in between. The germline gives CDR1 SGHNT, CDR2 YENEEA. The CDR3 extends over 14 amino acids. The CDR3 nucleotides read TGTGCCAGCAGCATGCGCCTGGGACAAGACGAGCAGTACTTC. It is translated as CASSMRLGQDEQYF.

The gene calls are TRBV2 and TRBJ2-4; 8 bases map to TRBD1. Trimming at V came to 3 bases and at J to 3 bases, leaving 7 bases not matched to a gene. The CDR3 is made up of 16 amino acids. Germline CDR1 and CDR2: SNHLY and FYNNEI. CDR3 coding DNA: TGTGCCAGCAGTGACGGTCAGGGGGCAGGCAAAAACATTCAGTACTTC. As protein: CASSDGQGAGKNIQYF.

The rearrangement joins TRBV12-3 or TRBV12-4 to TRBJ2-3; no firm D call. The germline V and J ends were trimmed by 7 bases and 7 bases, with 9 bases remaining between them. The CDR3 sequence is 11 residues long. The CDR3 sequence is CASTIQNTQYF. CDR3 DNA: TGTGCCAGCACAATTCAAAATACGCAGTATTTT.

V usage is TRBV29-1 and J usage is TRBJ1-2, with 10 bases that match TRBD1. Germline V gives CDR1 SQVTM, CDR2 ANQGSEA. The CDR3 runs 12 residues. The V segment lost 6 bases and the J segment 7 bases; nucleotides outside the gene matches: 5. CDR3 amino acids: CSVTGQGGGYTF. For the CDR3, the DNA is TGCAGCGTAACCGGACAGGGGGGTGGCTACACCTTC.

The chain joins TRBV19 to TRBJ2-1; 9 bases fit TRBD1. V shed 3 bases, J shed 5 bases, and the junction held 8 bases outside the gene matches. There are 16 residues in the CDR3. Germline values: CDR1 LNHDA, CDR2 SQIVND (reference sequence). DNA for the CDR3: TGTGCCAGTAGTATGGGCACAGGGGGCGCGAACAATGAGCAGTTCTTC. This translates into CASSMGTGGANNEQFF.

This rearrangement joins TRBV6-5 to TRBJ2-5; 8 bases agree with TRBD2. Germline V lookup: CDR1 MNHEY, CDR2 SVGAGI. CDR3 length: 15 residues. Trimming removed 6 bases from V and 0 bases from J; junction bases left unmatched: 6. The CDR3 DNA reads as TGTGCCAGCAGCCGGACTAGCCCGTACCAAGAGACCCAGTACTTC. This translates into CASSRTSPYQETQYF.

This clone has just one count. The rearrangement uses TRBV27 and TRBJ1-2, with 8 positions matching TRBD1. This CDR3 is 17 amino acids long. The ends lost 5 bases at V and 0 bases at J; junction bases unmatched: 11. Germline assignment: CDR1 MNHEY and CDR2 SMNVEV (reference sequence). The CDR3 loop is CASSPTWDRNTNYGYTF. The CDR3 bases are TGTGCCAGCAGTCCTACTTGGGACAGGAATACTAACTATGGCTACACCTTC.

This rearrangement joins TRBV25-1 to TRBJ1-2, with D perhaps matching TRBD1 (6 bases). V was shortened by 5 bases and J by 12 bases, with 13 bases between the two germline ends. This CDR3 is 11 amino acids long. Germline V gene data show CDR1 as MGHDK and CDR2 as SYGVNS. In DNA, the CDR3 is TGTGCCAGCAGTTCAGGGGCCGCAGACACCTTC. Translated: CASSSGAADTF.